This paragraph covers one TCR beta chain sequence. Its antigen is not identified. A J-beta primer mix and a sample-barcoded 5' primer were used in a second PCR of roughly 7 to 12 cycles. One entry per CDR3 protein results from TCRdb running MiXCR on the 5' RACE reads. The sample carries 1.5 million or so distinct CDR3 sequences, approximately 39% recorded once. These data originate in a study of blood T cells in healthy people across ages. Study conclusions and caveats: Across the age range, TCR beta diversity per million T cells fell in a roughly linear way. Donors of long life had a larger count of naive CD4+ cells and greater diversity than aged donors.

V lost 4 bases, J lost 5 bases, and 2 bases stayed unmatched. The CDR3 sequence is 15 residues long. The sequence was obtained from a woman under 30 in good health. V and J are TRBV12-3 or TRBV12-4 and TRBJ2-5, with 15 bases matching TRBD2. The sequencing sample was made of blood. CDR3 DNA sequence: TGTGCCAGCAGTTGGACTAGCGGGAGGGGGGAGACCCAGTACTTC. Protein sequence: CASSWTSGRGETQYF.